The clone carrying this TCR beta chain was observed a few times. The CDR3 totals 18 residues. The sample originates from a study of T-cell reconstitution after alpha-beta-depleted transplantation in children. This sample's TCRbeta library carried unique molecular identifier barcodes. TCRdb itself ran the PCR reads through MiXCR, one entry per CDR3 protein. The sample has around 800,000 distinct CDR3 sequences, about 16% seen once. The J gene is TRBJ2-1, the V gene TRBV3-2; the listed D gene, TRBD1, was not tested against the DNA. TRBV3-2 represents a pseudogene. This receptor was obtained from a male patient younger than 18 who had a stem cell transplant for acute lymphoblastic leukemia, so the T cells may come from the graft donor. The sequencing here drew on PBMCs, mostly from graft donor cells, taken 360 days after TCRalphabeta/CD19-depleted stem cell transplant. DNA of the CDR3: TGTGCCAGCAGCCAAAGGATGGGACCGCAAAGCTCCTACAATGAGCAGTTCTTC. Amino acid sequence: CASSQRMGPQSSYNEQFF.